This T cell receptor beta chain derives from a study of blood T cell repertoires in COVID-19. The overall study: Samples of COVID-19 (acute and convalescent) were obtained from the United States, Italy and Spain. T cells, B-cell-depleted T cells, or PBMCs provided the cDNA or gDNA that served as material.

This clone was observed a single time. Per the original data handling: By means of reference gene primer amplification, nucleated cell counts were estimated. Sequencing was performed with immunoSEQ multiplex PCR; in TCRdb, only in-frame clones are kept and a portion is missing. Clone size and V and J calls were adopted from that table, with D and trimming inferred from the DNA. The sample has some 320,000 clones, roughly 91% seen once; the top ten hold approximately 12%. Trimming shortened V by 5 bases and J by 0 bases, and 14 bases separated the two germline ends. The V gene's germline CDR1 is SNHLY and CDR2 FYNNEI. This CDR3 has 15 residues.

This chain uses TRBV2 with TRBJ2-7, with D unresolved. The sequenced sample consisted of peripheral blood. The receptor was isolated from a woman in her 30s with COVID-19, enrolled during active disease. CDR3 coding DNA: TGTGCCAGCAGTCATCGCTTCCTGAGCTCCTACGAGCAGTACTTC. Amino acid sequence: CASSHRFLSSYEQYF.